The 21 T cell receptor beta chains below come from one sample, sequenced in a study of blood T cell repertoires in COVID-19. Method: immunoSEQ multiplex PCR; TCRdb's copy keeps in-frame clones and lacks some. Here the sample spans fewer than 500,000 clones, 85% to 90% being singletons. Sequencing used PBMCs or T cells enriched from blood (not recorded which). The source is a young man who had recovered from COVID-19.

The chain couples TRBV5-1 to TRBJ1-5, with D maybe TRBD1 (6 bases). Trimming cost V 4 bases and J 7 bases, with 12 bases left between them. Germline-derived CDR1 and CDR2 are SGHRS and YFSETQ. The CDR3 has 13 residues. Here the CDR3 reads CASSPRGDQPQHF. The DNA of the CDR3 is TGCGCCAGCAGCCCCAGGGGAGACCAGCCCCAGCATTTT.

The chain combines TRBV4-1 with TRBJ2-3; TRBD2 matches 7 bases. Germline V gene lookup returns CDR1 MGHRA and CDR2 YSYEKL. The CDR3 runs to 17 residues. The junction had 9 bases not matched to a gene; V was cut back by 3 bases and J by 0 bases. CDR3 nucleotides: TGCGCCAGCAGCCAGTCATACCGGGACTATAGCACAGATACGCAGTATTTT. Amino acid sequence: CASSQSYRDYSTDTQYF.

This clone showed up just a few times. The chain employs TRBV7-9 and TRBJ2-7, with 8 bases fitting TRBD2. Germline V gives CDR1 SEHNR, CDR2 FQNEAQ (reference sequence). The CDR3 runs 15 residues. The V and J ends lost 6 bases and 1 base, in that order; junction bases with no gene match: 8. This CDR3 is CASSEEAGGSYEQYF. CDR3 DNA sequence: TGTGCCAGCAGTGAAGAGGCGGGAGGTTCCTACGAGCAGTACTTC. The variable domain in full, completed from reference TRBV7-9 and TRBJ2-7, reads DTGVSQNPRHKITKRGQNVTFRCDPISEHNRLYWYRQTLGQGPEFLTYFQNEAQLEKSRLLSDRFSAERPKGSFSTLEIQRTEQGDSAMYLCASSEEAGGSYEQYFGPGTRLTVT.

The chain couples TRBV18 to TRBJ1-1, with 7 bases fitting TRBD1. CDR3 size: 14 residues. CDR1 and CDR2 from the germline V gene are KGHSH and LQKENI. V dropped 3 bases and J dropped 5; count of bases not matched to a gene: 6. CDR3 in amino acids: CASSPNRGGTEAFF. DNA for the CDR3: TGTGCCAGCTCACCGAACAGGGGTGGGACTGAAGCTTTCTTT.

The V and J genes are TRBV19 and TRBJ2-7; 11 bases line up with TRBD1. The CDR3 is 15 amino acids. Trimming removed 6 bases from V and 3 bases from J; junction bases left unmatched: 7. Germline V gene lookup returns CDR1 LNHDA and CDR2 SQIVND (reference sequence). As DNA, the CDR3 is TGTGCCAGTAGCTCCGGACAGGGGGCATTCTACGAGCAGTACTTC. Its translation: CASSSGQGAFYEQYF.

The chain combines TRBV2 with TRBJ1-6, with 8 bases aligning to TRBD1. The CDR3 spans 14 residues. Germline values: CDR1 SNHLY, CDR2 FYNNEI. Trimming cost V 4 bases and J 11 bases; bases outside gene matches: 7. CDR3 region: CASSGDRSLPPLHF. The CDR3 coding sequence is TGTGCCAGCAGTGGGGACAGGAGTTTGCCACCCCTCCACTTT.

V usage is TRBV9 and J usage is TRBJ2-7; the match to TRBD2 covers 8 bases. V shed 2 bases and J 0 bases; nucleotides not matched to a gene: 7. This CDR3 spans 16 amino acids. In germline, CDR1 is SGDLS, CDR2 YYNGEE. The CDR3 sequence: CASSVGPGGSSYEQYF. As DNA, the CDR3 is TGTGCCAGCAGCGTGGGTCCGGGGGGGTCCTCCTACGAGCAGTACTTC.

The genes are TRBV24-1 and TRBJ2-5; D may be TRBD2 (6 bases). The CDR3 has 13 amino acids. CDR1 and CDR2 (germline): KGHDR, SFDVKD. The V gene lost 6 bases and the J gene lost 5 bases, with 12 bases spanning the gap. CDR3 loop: CATSFGTSETQYF. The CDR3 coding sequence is TGTGCCACCAGTTTCGGGACTTCTGAGACCCAGTACTTC.

This chain's CDR3 is CASSQDQENTEAFF. The CDR3 region has the DNA TGTGCCAGCAGCCAAGATCAGGAGAACACTGAAGCTTTCTTT. The genes are TRBV3-1 (or the pseudogene TRBV3-2) and TRBJ1-1; D is ambiguous. V lost 0 bases to trimming and J lost 1 base, with 6 bases between them. CDR1 is LGHDT and CDR2 is YNNKEL in the germline V gene (reference sequence). This CDR3 has 14 residues.

In DNA form, the CDR3 reads TGTGCCAGCTCCCGGACAGGGGTAAACACTGAAGCTTTCTTT. This encodes CASSRTGVNTEAFF. V is TRBV2 and J is TRBJ1-1; 9 positions match TRBD1. The trim removed 8 bases at V and 2 bases at J, leaving 6 bases unmatched. The CDR3 has 14 residues. In germline, CDR1 is SNHLY, CDR2 FYNNEI. Full variable domain (outside the CDR3, taken from reference TRBV2 and TRBJ1-1): EPEVTQTPSHQVTQMGQEVILRCVPISNHLYFYWYRQILGQKVEFLVSFYNNEISEKSEIFDDQFSVERPDGSNFTLKIRSTKLEDSAMYFCASSRTGVNTEAFFGQGTRLTVV.

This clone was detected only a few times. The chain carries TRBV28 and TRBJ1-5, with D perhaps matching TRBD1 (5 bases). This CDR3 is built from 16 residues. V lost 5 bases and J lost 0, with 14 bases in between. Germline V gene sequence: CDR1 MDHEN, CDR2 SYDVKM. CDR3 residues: CASSPLNRISNQPQHF. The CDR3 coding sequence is TGTGCCAGCAGTCCCCTCAACAGGATTAGCAATCAGCCCCAGCATTTT.

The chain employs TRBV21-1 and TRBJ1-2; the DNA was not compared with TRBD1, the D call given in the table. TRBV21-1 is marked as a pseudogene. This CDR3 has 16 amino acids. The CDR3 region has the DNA TGTGCCAGCAGCAAAGAAGAGGACAGGGGATCTTATGGCTACACCTTC. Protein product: CASSKEEDRGSYGYTF.

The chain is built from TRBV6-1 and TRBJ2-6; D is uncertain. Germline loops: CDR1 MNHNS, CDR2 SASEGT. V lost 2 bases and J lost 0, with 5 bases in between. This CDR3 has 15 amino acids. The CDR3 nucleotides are TGTGCCAGCAGTGAACTGAGCTCTGGGGCCAACGTCCTGACTTTC. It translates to CASSELSSGANVLTF.

CDR3: CATRETQTSGYQETQYF. Here the CDR3 DNA reads TGTGCCACCAGAGAGACGCAAACTAGCGGGTACCAAGAGACCCAGTACTTC. V usage is TRBV15 and J usage is TRBJ2-5, with TRBD2 matching 9 bases. Germline trimming cut 6 bases from V and 0 bases from J; bases unmatched to any gene: 11. Per germline, CDR1 LNHNV and CDR2 YYDKDF (reference sequence). The CDR3 length is 17 residues.

DNA of the CDR3: TGTGCCGTCATTAGCGGGAAGGATTACGAGCAGTACTTC. Protein sequence: CAVISGKDYEQYF. J is TRBJ2-7 and V is TRBV2, with 8 bases fitting TRBD2. V was pared by 11 bases and J by 4 bases, with 10 bases of the junction left unmatched. CDR3 length equals 13 residues. Germline assignment: CDR1 SNHLY and CDR2 FYNNEI.

The CDR3 here is CASSRMPGEADTQYF. For the CDR3, the DNA is TGCGCCAGCAGCAGAATGCCGGGAGAGGCAGATACGCAGTATTTT. This rearrangement joins TRBV4-1 to TRBJ2-3, with D possibly being TRBD2 (6 bases). The CDR3 spans 15 residues. V shed 5 bases and J shed 4 bases, with 16 bases lying between them. The V gene's germline CDR1 is MGHRA and CDR2 YSYEKL.

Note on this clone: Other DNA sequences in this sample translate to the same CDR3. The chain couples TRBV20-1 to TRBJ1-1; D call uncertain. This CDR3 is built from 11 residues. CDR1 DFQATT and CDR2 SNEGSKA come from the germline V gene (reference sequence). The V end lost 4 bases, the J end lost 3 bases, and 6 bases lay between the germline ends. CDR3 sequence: CSANSYTEAFF. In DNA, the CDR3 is TGCAGTGCTAATAGTTACACTGAAGCTTTCTTT.

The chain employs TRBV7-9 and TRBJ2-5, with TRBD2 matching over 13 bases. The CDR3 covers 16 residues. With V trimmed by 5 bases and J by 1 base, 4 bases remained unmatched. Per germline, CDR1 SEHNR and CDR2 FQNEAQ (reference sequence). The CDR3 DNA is TGTGCCAGCAGCAAAGGGACTAGCGGGGTCCAAGAGACCCAGTACTTC. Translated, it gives CASSKGTSGVQETQYF.

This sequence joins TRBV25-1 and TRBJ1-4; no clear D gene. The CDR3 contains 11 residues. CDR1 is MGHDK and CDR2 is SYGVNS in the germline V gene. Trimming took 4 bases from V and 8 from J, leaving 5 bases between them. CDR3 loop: CASSALEKLFF. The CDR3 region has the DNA TGTGCCAGCAGTGCACTCGAAAAACTGTTTTTT.

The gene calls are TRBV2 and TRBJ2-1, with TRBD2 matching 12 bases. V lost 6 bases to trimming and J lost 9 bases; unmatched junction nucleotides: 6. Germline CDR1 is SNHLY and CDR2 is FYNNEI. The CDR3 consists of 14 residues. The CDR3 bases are TGTGCCAGCAGACGACTAGCGGGAGTCAGTGAGCAGTTCTTC. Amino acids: CASRRLAGVSEQFF.

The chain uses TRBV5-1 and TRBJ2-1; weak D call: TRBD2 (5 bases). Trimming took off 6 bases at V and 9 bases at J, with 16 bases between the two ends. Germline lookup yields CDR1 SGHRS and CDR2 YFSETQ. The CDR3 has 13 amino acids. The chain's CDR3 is CASKFGLPPEQFF. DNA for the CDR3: TGCGCCAGCAAGTTCGGACTCCCGCCTGAGCAGTTCTTC.